Following are 9 T cell receptor beta chains from one sample sequenced in a study of blood T cell repertoires in COVID-19. Using immunoSEQ multiplex PCR, the repertoire was profiled, and TCRdb retains in-frame clones only, with some absent. The sample has fewer than 200,000 clones, roughly 84% seen once. The sequenced sample was peripheral blood. The receptors derive from a man in his 60s who had recovered from COVID-19.

The chain combines TRBV4-3 with TRBJ1-1, with D unresolved. CDR3 length: 15 amino acids. Germline CDR1 and CDR2: LGHNA and YSLEER. With 1 base removed from V and 0 bases from J, the gap between germline ends came to 9 bases. CDR3 coding DNA: TGCGCCAGCAGCCAAGGGAGGGCACTGAACACTGAAGCTTTCTTT. As protein: CASSQGRALNTEAFF.

This clone has only a few counts. CDR3: CATSAGTGLLVYQETQYF. CDR3 nucleotides: TGTGCCACCAGTGCAGGGACAGGGTTGTTGGTGTACCAAGAGACCCAGTACTTC. The rearrangement links TRBV24-1 to TRBJ2-5, with TRBD1 identical over 9 bases. The V segment lost 5 bases and the J segment 0 bases; nucleotides outside the gene matches: 12. The CDR3 consists of 18 residues. Germline V CDR1 and CDR2: KGHDR, SFDVKD.

The genes are TRBV5-1 and TRBJ2-7; 13 nucleotides agree with TRBD2. There are 17 residues in the CDR3. Looked up from germline, CDR1 is SGHRS and CDR2 is YFSETQ. The J segment lost 2 bases and the V segment lost 3 bases, leaving 8 bases of the junction unmatched. CDR3 region: CASSSSGTSGDPYEQYF. CDR3 nucleotides: TGCGCCAGCAGCTCCTCCGGGACTAGCGGGGACCCCTACGAGCAGTACTTC.

The chain recombines TRBV19 with TRBJ1-2; tentatively, D is TRBD1 (5 bases). CDR1 and CDR2 from the germline V gene are LNHDA and SQIVND (reference sequence). This CDR3 spans 13 amino acids. With 3 bases removed from V and 6 bases from J, the gap between germline ends came to 11 bases. CDR3 sequence: CASSIRDSHGYTF. CDR3 DNA sequence: TGTGCCAGTAGTATTAGGGACTCTCATGGCTACACCTTC.

This chain links TRBV19 with TRBJ1-2; 7 positions agree with TRBD1. Trimming at V came to 7 bases and at J to 6 bases, leaving 14 bases not matched to a gene. Germline V gives CDR1 LNHDA, CDR2 SQIVND (reference sequence). The CDR3 covers 15 residues. The CDR3 loop is CASTPPGQSRHGYTF. The CDR3 DNA sequence: TGTGCCAGTACCCCACCGGGACAGTCTCGGCATGGCTACACCTTC.

The chain is built from TRBV18 and TRBJ2-5; the match to TRBD2 covers 11 bases. Per germline, CDR1 KGHSH and CDR2 LQKENI. This CDR3 has 18 residues. The junction had 12 bases not matched to a gene; V was cut back by 5 bases and J by 1 base. The CDR3 loop is CASSSSSGGLRPQETQYF. The CDR3 DNA reads as TGTGCCAGCTCATCCTCTAGCGGGGGGCTCCGACCCCAAGAGACCCAGTACTTC.

The V gene is TRBV4-1, the J gene TRBJ2-1; 9 bases fit TRBD2. V was pared by 2 bases and J by 4 bases, with 6 bases of the junction left unmatched. CDR1 and CDR2 from the germline V gene are MGHRA and YSYEKL. The CDR3 covers 16 residues. The CDR3 spells CASSQPLAGWYNEQFF. CDR3 nucleotides: TGCGCCAGCAGCCAACCCCTAGCGGGGTGGTACAATGAGCAGTTCTTC.

V and J are TRBV7-2 and TRBJ2-1; 9 bases line up with TRBD2. V dropped 7 bases and J dropped 7; count of bases not matched to a gene: 11. There are 15 residues in the CDR3. Per the germline V gene, CDR1 is SGHTA and CDR2 is FQGNSA. The CDR3 sequence is CASTPGAGGLNEQFF. CDR3 DNA sequence: TGTGCCAGCACCCCAGGGGCGGGGGGGCTTAATGAGCAGTTCTTC.

This clone was detected only once. This rearrangement joins TRBV18 to TRBJ1-2, with a weak D call TRBD1 (6 bases). Germline V gene data show CDR1 as KGHSH and CDR2 as LQKENI. The CDR3 is 16 residues long. The ends were cut back, 3 bases at V and 3 bases at J, with 17 bases in the middle. This CDR3 reads CASSPLEQGSDYGYTF. The CDR3 region has the DNA TGTGCCAGCTCACCCCTCGAACAGGGCTCGGACTATGGCTACACCTTC.